A single sample gave rise to the 14 T cell receptor beta chains below, sequenced in a study of blood T cells in healthy people across ages. Using a J-beta primer mix together with a sample-barcoded 5' primer, a second PCR was run for about 6 to 11 cycles. MiXCR, applied by TCRdb to the 5' RACE reads, yields one record per CDR3 protein. This sample has about 800,000 distinct CDR3 sequences; roughly 46% occur once, and the top ten carry less than 20%. What was sequenced was blood. The receptor set was obtained from a man older than 75 in good health.

This clonotype has ten or more counts. A much larger clone differs by one base, so this may be a read error. The chain uses TRBV7-2 and TRBJ2-1; 9 bases align to TRBD2. Germline CDR1 reads SGHTA; CDR2 reads FQGNSA. The CDR3 has 14 residues. Trimming at V came to 5 bases and at J to 7 bases, leaving 6 bases not matched to a gene. CDR3 loop: CASSVIAGVNEQFF. DNA of the CDR3: TGTGCCAGCAGCGTGATAGCGGGAGTGAATGAGCAGTTCTTC.

The chain joins TRBV5-1 to TRBJ2-3, with TRBD1 matching 8 bases. Trimming removed 3 bases from V and 5 bases from J; junction bases left unmatched: 5. CDR3 length equals 14 residues. From germline, CDR1 is SGHRS and CDR2 YFSETQ. This CDR3 reads CASSSQGAGDTQYF. The CDR3 DNA sequence: TGCGCCAGCAGCTCGCAGGGGGCGGGAGATACGCAGTATTTT.

This sequence joins TRBV7-2 and TRBJ2-7, with TRBD1 matching over 8 bases. This CDR3 has 12 residues. Trimming took 10 bases from V and 10 from J; bases not matched to a gene: 12. Germline CDR1 and CDR2: SGHTA and FQGNSA. The DNA for the CDR3 is TGTGCCACCGGACAGGGTCCCGGTACCCAGTACTTC. This translates into CATGQGPGTQYF.

This clonotype occurred a few times. The chain couples TRBV12-3 or TRBV12-4 to TRBJ2-7; 8 positions match TRBD1. The CDR3 totals 14 residues. V lost 5 bases and J lost 2; bases outside the gene matches: 5. Here the CDR3 reads CASSQTGAAYEQYF. DNA for the CDR3: TGTGCCAGCAGTCAGACAGGGGCGGCCTACGAGCAGTACTTC.

Of note for this clonotype: A much more abundant neighbour one base away suggests this may be a read error. V usage is TRBV7-2 and J usage is TRBJ1-2, with a weak D call TRBD1 (6 bases). In germline, CDR1 is SGHTA, CDR2 FQGNSA. The CDR3 has 16 residues. The CDR3 nucleotides are TGTGCCTGCAGCTTAGCCCTTGCTACAGGGAACTATGGCTACACCTTC. Encoded protein: CACSLALATGNYGYTF.

This clonotype was seen only a few times. This chain links TRBV20-1 with TRBJ2-7; possibly TRBD1 for D (6 bases). V dropped 0 bases and J dropped 6 bases, with 15 bases sitting between them. CDR1 DFQATT and CDR2 SNEGSKA come from the germline V gene (reference sequence). This CDR3 has 14 amino acids. Written as DNA, the CDR3 is TGCAGTGCTAGAGATCTTAGGCAGGGGTGCGAGCAGTACTTC. Protein sequence: CSARDLRQGCEQYF.

The gene calls are TRBV20-1 and TRBJ2-7, with 13 bases that match TRBD2. The CDR3 loop spans 21 amino acids. Germline V gene lookup returns CDR1 DFQATT and CDR2 SNEGSKA (reference sequence). V dropped 6 bases and J dropped 3; count of bases not matched to a gene: 26. The CDR3 is CSAPNHRRTSGREGGNYEQYF. CDR3 DNA sequence: TGCAGTGCACCTAACCACCGCCGGACTAGCGGGAGAGAGGGGGGGAACTACGAGCAGTACTTC.

The V call is TRBV20-1, the J call TRBJ2-1; D uncertain. V was clipped by 3 bases and J by 0 bases, with 12 bases between them. Per the germline V gene, CDR1 is DFQATT and CDR2 is SNEGSKA (reference sequence). The CDR3 extends over 15 amino acids. The CDR3 DNA is TGCAGTGCTAGTCCTTGGTCCAGCTCCTACAATGAGCAGTTCTTC. Its protein product is CSASPWSSSYNEQFF.

V and J are TRBV24-1 and TRBJ2-5, with D possibly matching TRBD1 (5 bases). Germline V gene lookup returns CDR1 KGHDR and CDR2 SFDVKD. V gave up 4 bases and J gave up 2 bases, with 16 bases separating them. This CDR3 is built from 16 residues. CDR3 sequence reads: CATSDRKTVAQETQYF. The CDR3 region has the DNA TGTGCCACCAGTGACCGGAAGACAGTAGCTCAAGAGACCCAGTACTTC.

The gene calls are TRBV7-2 and TRBJ1-2, with D perhaps TRBD1 (6 bases). V lost 1 base and J 7 bases, leaving 19 bases between the germline ends. CDR1 and CDR2 (germline): SGHTA, FQGNSA. The CDR3 contains 16 residues. CDR3: CASSLGGGRAVSGYTF. The CDR3 DNA follows: TGTGCCAGCAGCTTAGGTGGGGGCAGGGCAGTCTCTGGCTACACCTTC.

This clonotype was observed a single time. The V call is TRBV7-6, the J call TRBJ2-7; D is uncertain. The germline gives CDR1 SGHVS, CDR2 FNYEAQ. The CDR3 extends over 15 amino acids. V was clipped by 3 bases and J by 2 bases, with 14 bases between them. The CDR3 DNA is TGTGCCAGCAGCTTCTCTTCGGACGAGGCCTACGAGCAGTACTTC. Translated, it gives CASSFSSDEAYEQYF. The whole variable domain, remainder taken from reference TRBV7-6 and TRBJ2-7, is GAGVSQSPRYKVTKRGQDVALRCDPISGHVSLYWYRQALGQGPEFLTYFNYEAQQDKSGLPNDRFSAERPEGSISTLTIQRTEQRDSAMYRCASSFSSDEAYEQYFGPGTRLTVT.

The V and J genes are TRBV11-1 and TRBJ2-2; possibly TRBD1 or TRBD2 for D (6 bases each). Germline CDR1 and CDR2: SGHAT and FQDESV (reference sequence). V was trimmed by 7 bases and J by 4 bases, leaving 13 bases between them. CDR3 length: 14 residues. As DNA, the CDR3 is TGTGCCAGCAACGGGGGCCGGGGCACCGGGGAGCTGTTTTTT. Translation gives CASNGGRGTGELFF.

This chain links TRBV12-3 or TRBV12-4 with TRBJ2-2, with D possibly being TRBD2 (5 bases). V lost 2 bases and J lost 5, with 12 bases in between. The CDR3 extends over 15 amino acids. The chain's CDR3 is CASSLWAGRTGELFF. In nucleotides, the CDR3 is TGTGCCAGCAGTTTATGGGCGGGTCGTACCGGGGAGCTGTTTTTT.

The rearrangement links TRBV7-3 to TRBJ1-1, with 8 bases that match TRBD1. Trimming removed 3 bases from V and 6 bases from J; junction bases left unmatched: 3. Germline CDR1 is SGHTA and CDR2 is FQGTGA. This CDR3 spans 13 amino acids. CDR3 in amino acids: CASSFTGGSEAFF. Here the CDR3 DNA reads TGTGCCAGCAGCTTTACAGGGGGTTCTGAAGCTTTCTTT.